The clone carrying this T cell receptor beta chain was counted between two and nine times. Its antigen is currently unknown. This sample was included in a study of T cell repertoires in cytomegalovirus infection. Study outcomes and limitations: Across the ex vivo response, the dominant clonotypes were HLA-C-restricted CMV-specific TCR beta clonotypes. Carriers of CMV plus the relevant HLA were identified by cumulative public TCR beta family frequency.

TCRdb ran MiXCR on the reads and lists one entry per CDR3 protein. In the table there are around 43,000 distinct CDR3 sequences, 20% to 25% of which are singletons. Trimming removed 6 bases from V and 1 base from J; junction bases left unmatched: 6. This CDR3 has 15 amino acids. Sequences were obtained from PBMCs, sequenced either directly or after in vitro stimulation (not recorded which). This TCR was sampled from a human donor in good health (CMV status not recorded). Some clones in this sample may be carry-over from other donors' samples. The J gene is TRBJ2-7, the V gene TRBV12-3 or TRBV12-4; 10 bases are shared with TRBD2. The chain's CDR3 is CASSPLTSGSYEQYF. The CDR3 nucleotides are TGTGCCAGCAGCCCCCTGACTAGCGGGTCCTACGAGCAGTACTTC.